The sample holds a few counts of the clone carrying this T cell receptor beta chain. The data are from a study of OX40 agonist ivuxolimab in advanced cancers. V shed 1 base and J shed 5 bases, with 14 bases lying between them. The germline V gene has CDR1 SGHTA and CDR2 FQGNSA. The length of the CDR3 is 15 residues. Produced via immunoSEQ multiplex PCR; TCRdb's table is partial and in-frame only. The data contain some 70,000 clones, approximately 89% of them singletons. The chain joins TRBV7-2 to TRBJ1-1; D unresolved. The sequence derives from an adult with an advanced solid tumor such as melanoma, head and neck, liver or kidney cancer. Sequencing used CD4+ or CD8+ T cells sorted from blood, obtained in a trial of the OX40 agonist ivuxolimab. CDR3 nucleotides: TGTGCCAGCAGCTTAGTACGGGGAAGAGGAACTGAAGCTTTCTTT. Translating it yields CASSLVRGRGTEAFF.